These 3 T cell receptor beta chains were sequenced from one sample in a study of beta chain features in type 1 diabetes. As every portion of the isolated RNA was reverse transcribed, the sequencing read expressed TCRB transcripts. Only in-frame clones appear in the TCRdb table, and some are missing; sequencing was by immunoSEQ multiplex PCR. Here the sample spans about 370,000 clones, roughly 16% being singletons. Specimen: naive CD4+ T cells from blood. The source of these receptors is a woman aged 18-35 years in good health.

This clone was picked up a small number of times. The rearrangement links TRBV30 to TRBJ2-7; 10 bases are a match to TRBD1. The germline gives CDR1 GTSNPN, CDR2 SVGIG (reference sequence). J lost 7 bases, V lost 5 bases, and 8 bases had no gene match. CDR3 size: 13 residues. Here the CDR3 reads CAWLTGTGEEQYF. In nucleotides, the CDR3 is TGTGCCTGGTTAACCGGGACAGGGGAAGAGCAGTACTTC.

This clone has only a few counts. The genes are TRBV18 and TRBJ2-7; maybe TRBD2 (6 bases). CDR1 and CDR2 from the germline V gene are KGHSH and LQKENI. The CDR3 spans 12 residues. V was cut by 1 base and J by 5 bases, with 6 bases left in between. This CDR3 is CASSPREDEQYF. The DNA of the CDR3 is TGTGCCAGCTCACCACGGGAGGACGAGCAGTACTTC.

This clone was observed a handful of times. V gene TRBV30 combines with J gene TRBJ2-5; 9 nucleotides line up with TRBD1. V gave up 4 bases and J gave up 1 base; unmatched junction bases: 7. CDR3 length equals 15 residues. The germline gives CDR1 GTSNPN, CDR2 SVGIG (reference sequence). CDR3 region: CAWKYRDRAQETQYF. The CDR3 nucleotides are TGTGCCTGGAAATACCGGGACAGGGCCCAAGAGACCCAGTACTTC.